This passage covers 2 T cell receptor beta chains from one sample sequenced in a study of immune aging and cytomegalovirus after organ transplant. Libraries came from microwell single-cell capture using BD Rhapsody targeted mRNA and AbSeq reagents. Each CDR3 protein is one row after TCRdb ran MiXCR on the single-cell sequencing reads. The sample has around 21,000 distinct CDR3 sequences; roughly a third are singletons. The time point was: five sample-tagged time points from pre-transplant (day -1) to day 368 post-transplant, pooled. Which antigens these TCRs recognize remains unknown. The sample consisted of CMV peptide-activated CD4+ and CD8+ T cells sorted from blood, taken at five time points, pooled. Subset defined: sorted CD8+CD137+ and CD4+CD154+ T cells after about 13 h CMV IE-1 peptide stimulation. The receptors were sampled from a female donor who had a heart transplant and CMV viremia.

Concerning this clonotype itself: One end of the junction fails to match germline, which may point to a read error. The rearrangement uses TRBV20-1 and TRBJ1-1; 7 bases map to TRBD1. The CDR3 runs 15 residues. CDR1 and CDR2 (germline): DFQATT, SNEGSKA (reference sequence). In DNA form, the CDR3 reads TGCAGTGCCCAATTACCGGGACAGCTGAACACTGAAGCTCCCTTT. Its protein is CSAQLPGQLNTEAPF.

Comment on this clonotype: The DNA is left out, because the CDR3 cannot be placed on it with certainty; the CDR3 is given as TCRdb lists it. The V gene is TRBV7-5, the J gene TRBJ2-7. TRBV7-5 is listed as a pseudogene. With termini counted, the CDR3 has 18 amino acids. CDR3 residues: CISVPEAYSCRPSYEQYF.